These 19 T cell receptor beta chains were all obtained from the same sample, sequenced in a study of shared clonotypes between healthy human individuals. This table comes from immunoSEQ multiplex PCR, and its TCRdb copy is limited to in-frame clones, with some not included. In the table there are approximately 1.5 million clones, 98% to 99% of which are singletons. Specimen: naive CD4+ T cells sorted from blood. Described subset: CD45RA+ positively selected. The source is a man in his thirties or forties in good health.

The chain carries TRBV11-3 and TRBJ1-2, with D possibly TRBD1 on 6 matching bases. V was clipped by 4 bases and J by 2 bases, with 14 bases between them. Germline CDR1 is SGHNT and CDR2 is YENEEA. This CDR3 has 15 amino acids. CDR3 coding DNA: TGTGCCAGCAGCTCTACAGGGAGGGACAACTATGGCTACACCTTC. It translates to CASSSTGRDNYGYTF. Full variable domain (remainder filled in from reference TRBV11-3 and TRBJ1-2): EAGVVQSPRYKIIEKKQPVAFWCNPISGHNTLYWYLQNLGQGPELLIRYENEEAVDDSQLPKDRFSAERLKGVDSTLKIQPAELGDSAVYLCASSSTGRDNYGYTFGSGTRLTVV.

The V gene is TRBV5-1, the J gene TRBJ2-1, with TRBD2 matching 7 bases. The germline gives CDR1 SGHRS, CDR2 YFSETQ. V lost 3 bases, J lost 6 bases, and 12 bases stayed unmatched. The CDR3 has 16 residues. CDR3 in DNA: TGCGCCAGCAGCTCGGGAGGAGCAGGGAGGAGCAATGAGCAGTTCTTC. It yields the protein CASSSGGAGRSNEQFF.

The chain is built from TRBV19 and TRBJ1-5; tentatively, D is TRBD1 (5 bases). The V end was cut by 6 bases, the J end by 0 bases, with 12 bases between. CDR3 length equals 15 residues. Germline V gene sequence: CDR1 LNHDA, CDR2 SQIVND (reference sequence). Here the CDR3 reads CASRGGITSNQPQHF. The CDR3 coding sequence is TGTGCCAGTAGGGGGGGGATCACTAGCAATCAGCCCCAGCATTTT.

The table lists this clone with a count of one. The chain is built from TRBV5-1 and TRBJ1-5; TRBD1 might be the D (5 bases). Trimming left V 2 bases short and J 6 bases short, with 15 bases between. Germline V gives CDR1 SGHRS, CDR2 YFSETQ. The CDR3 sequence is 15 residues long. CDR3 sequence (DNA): TGCGCCAGCAGCTTAGGGGCGGGAGAAAGTCAGCCCCAGCATTTT. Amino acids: CASSLGAGESQPQHF.

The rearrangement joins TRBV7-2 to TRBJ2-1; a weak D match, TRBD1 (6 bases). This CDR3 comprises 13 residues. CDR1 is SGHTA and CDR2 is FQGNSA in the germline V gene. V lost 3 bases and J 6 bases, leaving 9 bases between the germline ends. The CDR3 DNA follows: TGTGCCAGCAGCTTGGGGGACACCAATGAGCAGTTCTTC. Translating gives CASSLGDTNEQFF.

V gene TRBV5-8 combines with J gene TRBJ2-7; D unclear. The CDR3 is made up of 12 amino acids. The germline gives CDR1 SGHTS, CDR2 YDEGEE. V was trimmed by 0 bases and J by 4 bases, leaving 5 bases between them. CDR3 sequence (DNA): TGTGCCAGCAGCTTGGTTCGGTACGAGCAGTACTTC. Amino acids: CASSLVRYEQYF. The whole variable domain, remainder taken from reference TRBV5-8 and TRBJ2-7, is EAGVTQSPTHLIKTRGQQATLRCSPISGHTSVYWYQQALGLGLQFLLWYDEGEERNRGNFPPRFSGRQFPNYSSELNVNALELEDSALYLCASSLVRYEQYFGPGTRLTVT.

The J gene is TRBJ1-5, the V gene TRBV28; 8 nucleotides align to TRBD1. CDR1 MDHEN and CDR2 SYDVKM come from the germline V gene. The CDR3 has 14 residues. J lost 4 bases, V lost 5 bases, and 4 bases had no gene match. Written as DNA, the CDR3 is TGTGCCAGCAGTATGACAGGGGTTAATCAGCCCCAGCATTTT. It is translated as CASSMTGVNQPQHF.

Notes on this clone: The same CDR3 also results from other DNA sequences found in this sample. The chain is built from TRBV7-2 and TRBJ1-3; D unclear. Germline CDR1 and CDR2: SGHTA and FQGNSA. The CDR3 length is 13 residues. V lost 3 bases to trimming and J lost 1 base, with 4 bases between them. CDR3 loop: CASSLVSGNTIYF. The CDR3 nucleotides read TGTGCCAGCAGCTTGGTTTCTGGAAACACCATATATTTT.

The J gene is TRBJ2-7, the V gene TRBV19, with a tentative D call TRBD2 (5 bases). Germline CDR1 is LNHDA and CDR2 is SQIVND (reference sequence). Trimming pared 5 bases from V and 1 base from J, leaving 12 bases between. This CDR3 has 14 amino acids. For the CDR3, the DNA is TGTGCCAGTAGTGTTGGACTGGGATCCTACGAGCAGTACTTC. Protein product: CASSVGLGSYEQYF.

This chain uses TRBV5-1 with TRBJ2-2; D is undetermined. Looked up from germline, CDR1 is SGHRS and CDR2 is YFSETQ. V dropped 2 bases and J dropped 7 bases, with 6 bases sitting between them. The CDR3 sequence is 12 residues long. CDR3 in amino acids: CASSFDGGELFF. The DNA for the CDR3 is TGCGCCAGCAGCTTTGACGGCGGGGAGCTGTTTTTT.

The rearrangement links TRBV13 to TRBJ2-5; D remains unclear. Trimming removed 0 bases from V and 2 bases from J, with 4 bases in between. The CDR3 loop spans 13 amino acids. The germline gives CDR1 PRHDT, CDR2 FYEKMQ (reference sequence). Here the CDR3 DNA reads TGTGCCAGCAGCTTAGGCGGGCAAGAGACCCAGTACTTC. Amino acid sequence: CASSLGGQETQYF.

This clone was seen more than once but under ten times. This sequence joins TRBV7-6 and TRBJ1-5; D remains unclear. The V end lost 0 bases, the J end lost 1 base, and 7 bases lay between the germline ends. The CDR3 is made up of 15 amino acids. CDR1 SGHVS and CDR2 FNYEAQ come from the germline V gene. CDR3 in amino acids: CASSLALGSNQPQHF. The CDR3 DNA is TGTGCCAGCAGCTTAGCGTTAGGGAGCAATCAGCCCCAGCATTTT.

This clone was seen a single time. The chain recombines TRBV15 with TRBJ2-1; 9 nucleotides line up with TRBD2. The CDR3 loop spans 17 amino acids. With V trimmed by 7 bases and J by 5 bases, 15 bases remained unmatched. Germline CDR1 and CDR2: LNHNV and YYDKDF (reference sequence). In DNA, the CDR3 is TGTGCCACCACCAAAACGTTGCGGGAGGGCGGCGACAATGAGCAGTTCTTC. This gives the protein CATTKTLREGGDNEQFF.

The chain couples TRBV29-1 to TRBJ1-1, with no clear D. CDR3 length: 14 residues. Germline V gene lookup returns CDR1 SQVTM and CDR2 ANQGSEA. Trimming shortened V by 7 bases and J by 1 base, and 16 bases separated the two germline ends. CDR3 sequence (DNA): TGCAGCGCCCGCGGGAGACATGGGAACACTGAAGCTTTCTTT. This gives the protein CSARGRHGNTEAFF. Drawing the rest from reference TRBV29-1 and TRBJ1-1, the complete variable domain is SAVISQKPSRDICQRGTSLTIQCQVDSQVTMMFWYRQQPGQSLTLIATANQGSEATYESGFVIDKFPISRPNLTFSTLTVSNMSPEDSSIYLCSARGRHGNTEAFFGQGTRLTVV.

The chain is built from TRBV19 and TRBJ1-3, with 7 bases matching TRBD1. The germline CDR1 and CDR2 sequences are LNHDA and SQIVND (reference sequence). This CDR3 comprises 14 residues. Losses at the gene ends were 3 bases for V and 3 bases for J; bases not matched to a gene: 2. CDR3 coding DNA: TGTGCCAGTAGTATGACAGGGCTTGGAAACACCATATATTTT. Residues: CASSMTGLGNTIYF.

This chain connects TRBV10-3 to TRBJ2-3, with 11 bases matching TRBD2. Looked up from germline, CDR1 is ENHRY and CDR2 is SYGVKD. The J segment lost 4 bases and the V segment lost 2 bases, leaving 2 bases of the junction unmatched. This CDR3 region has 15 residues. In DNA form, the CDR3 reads TGTGCCATCAGTGAGCCGGGACTAGCGGCAGATACGCAGTATTTT. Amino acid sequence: CAISEPGLAADTQYF.

In DNA, the CDR3 is TGTGCCAGTAGTTCCCCCTACCGGGACAGGGTTAACTATGGCTACACCTTC. Encoded protein: CASSSPYRDRVNYGYTF. The chain combines TRBV19 with TRBJ1-2; 9 nucleotides align to TRBD1. Germline assignment: CDR1 LNHDA and CDR2 SQIVND (reference sequence). The CDR3 runs to 17 residues. After removal of 5 bases from V and 1 base from J, the junction contained 11 bases not matched to a gene.

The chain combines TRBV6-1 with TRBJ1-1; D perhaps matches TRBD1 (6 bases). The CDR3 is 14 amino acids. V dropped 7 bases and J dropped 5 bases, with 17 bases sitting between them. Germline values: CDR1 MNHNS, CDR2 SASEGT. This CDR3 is CASTPGRGGTEAFF. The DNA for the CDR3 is TGTGCCAGCACTCCCGGGAGGGGGGGGACTGAAGCTTTCTTT.

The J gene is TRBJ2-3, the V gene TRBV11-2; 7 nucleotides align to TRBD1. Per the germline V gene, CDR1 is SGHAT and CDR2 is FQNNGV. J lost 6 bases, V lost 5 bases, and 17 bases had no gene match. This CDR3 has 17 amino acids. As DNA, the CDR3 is TGTGCCAGCAGCCCACTCACAATTCGACAGGGATCGGATACGCAGTATTTT. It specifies CASSPLTIRQGSDTQYF.